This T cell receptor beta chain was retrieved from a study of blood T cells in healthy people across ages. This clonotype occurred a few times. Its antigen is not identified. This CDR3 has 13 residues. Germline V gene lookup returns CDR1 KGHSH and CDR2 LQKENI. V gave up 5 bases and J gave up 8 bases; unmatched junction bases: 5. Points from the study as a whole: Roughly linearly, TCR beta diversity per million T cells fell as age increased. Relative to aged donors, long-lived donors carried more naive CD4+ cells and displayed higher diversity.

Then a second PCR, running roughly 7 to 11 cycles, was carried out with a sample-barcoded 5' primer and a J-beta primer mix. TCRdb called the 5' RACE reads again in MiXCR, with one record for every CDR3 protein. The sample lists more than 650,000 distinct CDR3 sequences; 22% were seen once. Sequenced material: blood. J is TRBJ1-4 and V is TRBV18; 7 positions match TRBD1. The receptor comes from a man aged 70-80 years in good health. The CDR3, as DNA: TGTGCCAGCTCATCGACAGGGACCGAAAAACTGTTTTTT. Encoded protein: CASSSTGTEKLFF. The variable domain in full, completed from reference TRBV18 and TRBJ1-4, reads NAGVMQNPRHLVRRRGQEARLRCSPMKGHSHVYWYRQLPEEGLKFMVYLQKENIIDESGMPKERFSAEFPKEGPSILRIQQVVRGDSAAYFCASSSTGTEKLFFGSGTQLSVL.